The TCR beta chain under discussion was sequenced for a study of blood T cell repertoires in COVID-19. Study information: Acute and convalescent COVID-19 samples came from the United States, Italy and Spain. T cells, B-cell-depleted T cells, or PBMCs provided the cDNA or gDNA that served as material.

From germline, CDR1 is SGHRS and CDR2 YFSETQ. This CDR3 region has 16 residues. The ends lost 2 bases at V and 2 bases at J; junction bases unmatched: 5. In the original workflow: Reference gene primer amplification gave nucleated cell count estimates. Sequencing used immunoSEQ multiplex PCR; TCRdb keeps in-frame clones, though not all of them. From that table come the V and J calls and clone size; the DNA was used to work out D and trimming. Of approximately 70,000 clones listed, more than 90% are singletons. The sequence came from a human donor with active COVID-19. The donor label of this sample is uncertain. The chain has TRBV5-1 and TRBJ2-5; 11 bases agree with TRBD2. The sequenced sample consisted of peripheral blood. CDR3 bases: TGCGCCAGCAGCTTCTTAGCGGGAGGGAGGCAAGAGACCCAGTACTTC. It encodes CASSFLAGGRQETQYF.